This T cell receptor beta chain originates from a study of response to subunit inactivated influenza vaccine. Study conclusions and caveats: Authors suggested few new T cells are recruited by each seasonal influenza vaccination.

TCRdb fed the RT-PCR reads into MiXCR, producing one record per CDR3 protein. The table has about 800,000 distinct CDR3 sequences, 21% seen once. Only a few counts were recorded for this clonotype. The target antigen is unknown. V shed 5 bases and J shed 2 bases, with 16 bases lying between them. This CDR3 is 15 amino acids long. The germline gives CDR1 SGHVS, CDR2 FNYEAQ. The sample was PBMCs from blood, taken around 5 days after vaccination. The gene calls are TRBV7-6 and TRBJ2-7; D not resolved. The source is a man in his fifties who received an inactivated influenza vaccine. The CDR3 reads CASSTIVGSTYEQYF. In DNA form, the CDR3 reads TGTGCCAGCAGCACCATCGTGGGCAGTACCTACGAGCAGTACTTC.